The sequence of this T cell receptor (beta chain) was determined in a study of shared clonotypes between healthy human individuals. Sequencing was performed with immunoSEQ multiplex PCR; in TCRdb, only in-frame clones are kept and a portion is missing. The sample holds about 820,000 clones, 80% to 95% seen once. Of note for this clone: Antigen: not known.

In the naive CD8 group, cells lacked CD45RO and were positively selected for CCR7, so terminally differentiated effector memory CD45RA+ cells were left out. The donor cohort consisted entirely of Caucasian adults residing in Nashville, Tennessee. Study conclusions and caveats: The authors expected sequencing depth to affect clonotype sharing among donors. Clonotypes shared by all four donors outscored non-shared clonotypes in generation probability.

This CDR3 spans 13 amino acids. The ends were cut back, 7 bases at V and 2 bases at J, with 15 bases in the middle. Germline V CDR1 and CDR2: SQVTM, ANQGSEA. The rearrangement joins TRBV29-1 to TRBJ2-7, with D tentatively TRBD2 (5 bases). The receptor comes from a man in his thirties or forties in good health. Sequenced material: naive CD8+ T cells sorted from blood. The CDR3: CSAYDERTYEQYF. CDR3 nucleotides: TGCAGCGCCTATGACGAGCGGACCTACGAGCAGTACTTC.